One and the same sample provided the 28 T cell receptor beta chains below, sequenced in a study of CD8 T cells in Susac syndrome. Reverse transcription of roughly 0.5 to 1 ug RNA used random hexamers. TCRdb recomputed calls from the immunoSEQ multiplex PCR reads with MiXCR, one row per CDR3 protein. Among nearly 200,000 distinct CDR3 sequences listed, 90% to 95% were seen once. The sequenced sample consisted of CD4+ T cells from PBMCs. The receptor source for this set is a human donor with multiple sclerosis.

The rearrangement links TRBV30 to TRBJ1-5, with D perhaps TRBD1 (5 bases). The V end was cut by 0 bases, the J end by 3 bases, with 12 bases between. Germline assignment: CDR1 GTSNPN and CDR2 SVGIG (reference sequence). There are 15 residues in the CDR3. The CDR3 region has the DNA TGTGCCTGGAGTGTCCGAGGGGTTTTCAATCAGCCCCAGCATTTT. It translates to CAWSVRGVFNQPQHF.

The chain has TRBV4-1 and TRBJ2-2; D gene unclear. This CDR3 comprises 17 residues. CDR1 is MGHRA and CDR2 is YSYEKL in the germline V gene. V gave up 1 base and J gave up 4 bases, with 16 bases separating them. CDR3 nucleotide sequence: TGCGCCAGCAGCCAAGTGGATATGGGGTTTCTCACCGGGGAGCTGTTTTTT. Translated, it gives CASSQVDMGFLTGELFF.

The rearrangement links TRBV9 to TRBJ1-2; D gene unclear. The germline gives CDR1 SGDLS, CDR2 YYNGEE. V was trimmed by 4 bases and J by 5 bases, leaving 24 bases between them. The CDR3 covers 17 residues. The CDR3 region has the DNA TGTGCCAGCAGCCCTCACCTCCTCCAGGAGGGTTCTTATGGCTACACCTTC. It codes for CASSPHLLQEGSYGYTF.

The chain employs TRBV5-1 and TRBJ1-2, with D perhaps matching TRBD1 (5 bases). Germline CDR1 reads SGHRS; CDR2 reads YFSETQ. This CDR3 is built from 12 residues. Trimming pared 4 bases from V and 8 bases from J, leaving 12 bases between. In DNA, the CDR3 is TGCGCCAGCAGCCCTCAGGGAACCGGCTACACCTTC. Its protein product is CASSPQGTGYTF.

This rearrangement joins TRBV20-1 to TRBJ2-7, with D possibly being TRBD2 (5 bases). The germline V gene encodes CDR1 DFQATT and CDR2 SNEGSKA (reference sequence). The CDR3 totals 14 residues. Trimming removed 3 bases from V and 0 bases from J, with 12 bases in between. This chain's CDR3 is CSARGVPGSYEQYF. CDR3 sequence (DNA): TGCAGTGCTAGGGGAGTCCCGGGCTCCTACGAGCAGTACTTC.

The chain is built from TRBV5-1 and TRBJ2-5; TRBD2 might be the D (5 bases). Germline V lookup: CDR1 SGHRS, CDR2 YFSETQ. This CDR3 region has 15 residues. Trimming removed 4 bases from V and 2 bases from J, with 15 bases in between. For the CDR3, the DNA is TGCGCCAGCAGCCCCAACATCGCGGGTCAAGAGACCCAGTACTTC. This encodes CASSPNIAGQETQYF.

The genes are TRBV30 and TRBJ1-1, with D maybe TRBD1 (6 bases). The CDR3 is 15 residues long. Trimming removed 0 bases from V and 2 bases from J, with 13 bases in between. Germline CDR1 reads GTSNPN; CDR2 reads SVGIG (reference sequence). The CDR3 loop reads CAWSVLGQLNTEAFF. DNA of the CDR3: TGTGCCTGGAGTGTACTTGGACAGCTAAACACTGAAGCTTTCTTT.

The CDR3 protein is CASSQDQGRGDTQYF. DNA of the CDR3: TGTGCCAGCAGCCAAGATCAGGGCCGCGGGGATACGCAGTATTTT. V gene TRBV3-1 combines with J gene TRBJ2-3; tentatively, D is TRBD1 or TRBD2 (5 bases each). Looked up from germline, CDR1 is LGHDT and CDR2 is YNNKEL (reference sequence). Trimming pared 0 bases from V and 6 bases from J, leaving 13 bases between. The CDR3 consists of 15 residues.

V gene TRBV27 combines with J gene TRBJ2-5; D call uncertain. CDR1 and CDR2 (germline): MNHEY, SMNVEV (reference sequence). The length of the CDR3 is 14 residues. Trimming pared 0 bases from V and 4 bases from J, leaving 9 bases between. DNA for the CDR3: TGTGCCAGCAGTTTATCGGGCGGCCGAGAGACCCAGTACTTC. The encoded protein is CASSLSGGRETQYF.

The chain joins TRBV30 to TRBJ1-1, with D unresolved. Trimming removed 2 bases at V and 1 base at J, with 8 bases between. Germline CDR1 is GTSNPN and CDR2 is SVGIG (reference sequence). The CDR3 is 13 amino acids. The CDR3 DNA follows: TGTGCCTGGAGTCCCCCGGGGAACACTGAAGCTTTCTTT. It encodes CAWSPPGNTEAFF.

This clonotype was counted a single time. The CDR3 reads CASSNPFGLEGEKLFF. The CDR3 DNA reads as TGTGCCAGTAGTAACCCATTCGGTCTGGAAGGTGAAAAACTGTTTTTT. The V and J genes are TRBV19 and TRBJ1-4, with unresolved D. The V gene lost 4 bases and the J gene lost 7 bases, with 19 bases spanning the gap. CDR1 is LNHDA and CDR2 is SQIVND in the germline V gene (reference sequence). This CDR3 has 16 residues.

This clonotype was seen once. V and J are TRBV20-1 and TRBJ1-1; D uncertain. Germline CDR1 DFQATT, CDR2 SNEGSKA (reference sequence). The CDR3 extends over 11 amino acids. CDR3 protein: CMPVMNTEAFF. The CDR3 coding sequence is TGCATGCCGGTCATGAACACTGAAGCTTTCTTT.

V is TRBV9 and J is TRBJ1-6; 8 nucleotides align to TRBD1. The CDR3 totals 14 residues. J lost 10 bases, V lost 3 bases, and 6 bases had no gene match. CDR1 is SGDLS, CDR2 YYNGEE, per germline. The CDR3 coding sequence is TGTGCCAGCAGCGGCACAGGGGGAACCTCACCCCTCCACTTT. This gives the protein CASSGTGGTSPLHF.

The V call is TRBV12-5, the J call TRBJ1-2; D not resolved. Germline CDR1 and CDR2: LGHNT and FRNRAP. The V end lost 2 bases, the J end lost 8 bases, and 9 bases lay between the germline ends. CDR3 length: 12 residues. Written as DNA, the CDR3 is TGTGCTAGTGGTTTGTCGGGCGGCGGCTACACCTTC. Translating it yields CASGLSGGGYTF. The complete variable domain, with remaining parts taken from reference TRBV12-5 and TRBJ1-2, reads DARVTQTPRHKVTEMGQEVTMRCQPILGHNTVFWYRQTMMQGLELLAYFRNRAPLDDSGMPKDRFSAEMPDATLATLKIQPSEPRDSAVYFCASGLSGGGYTFGSGTRLTVV.

CDR3: CSARDRHRTYEQYF. The CDR3 DNA sequence: TGCAGTGCTAGAGATCGGCACCGGACCTACGAGCAGTACTTC. V and J are TRBV20-1 and TRBJ2-7; D remains ambiguous. The germline V gene has CDR1 DFQATT and CDR2 SNEGSKA (reference sequence). The CDR3 runs 14 residues. The V and J ends lost 0 bases and 2 bases respectively, with 11 bases between them.

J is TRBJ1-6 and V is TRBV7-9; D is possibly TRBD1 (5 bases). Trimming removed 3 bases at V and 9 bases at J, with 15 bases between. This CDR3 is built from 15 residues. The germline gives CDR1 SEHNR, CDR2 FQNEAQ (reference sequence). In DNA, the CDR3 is TGTGCCAGCAGCTTCGGGACGGGCTCGCGTTCACCCCTCCACTTT. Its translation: CASSFGTGSRSPLHF.

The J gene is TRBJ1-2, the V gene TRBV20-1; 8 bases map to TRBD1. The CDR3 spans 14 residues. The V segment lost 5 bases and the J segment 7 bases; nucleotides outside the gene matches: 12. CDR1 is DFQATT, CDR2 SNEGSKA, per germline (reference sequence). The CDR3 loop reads CSAVDRAVLGGYTF. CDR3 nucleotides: TGCAGTGCTGTGGACAGGGCCGTTCTGGGTGGCTACACCTTC.

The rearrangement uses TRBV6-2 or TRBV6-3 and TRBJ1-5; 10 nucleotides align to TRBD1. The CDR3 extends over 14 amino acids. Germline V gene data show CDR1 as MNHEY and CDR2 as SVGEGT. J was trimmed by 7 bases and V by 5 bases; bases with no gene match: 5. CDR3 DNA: TGTGCCAGCAGTCAGGGACAGGGGAGGCAGCCCCAGCATTTT. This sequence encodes CASSQGQGRQPQHF.

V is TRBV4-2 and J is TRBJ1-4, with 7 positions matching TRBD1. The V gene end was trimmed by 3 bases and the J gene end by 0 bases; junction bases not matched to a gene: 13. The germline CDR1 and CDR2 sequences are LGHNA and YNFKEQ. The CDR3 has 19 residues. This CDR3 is CASSHRQGYTPTTNEKLFF. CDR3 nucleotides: TGTGCCAGCAGCCACCGACAGGGCTATACACCCACAACTAATGAAAAACTGTTTTTT.

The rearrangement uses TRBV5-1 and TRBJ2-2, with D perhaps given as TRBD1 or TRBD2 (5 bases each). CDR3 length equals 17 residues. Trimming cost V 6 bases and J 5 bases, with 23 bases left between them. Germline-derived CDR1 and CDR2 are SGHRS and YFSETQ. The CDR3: CASKVSLDGARTGELFF. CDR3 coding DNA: TGCGCCAGCAAGGTCTCCCTTGACGGGGCCCGAACCGGGGAGCTGTTTTTT.

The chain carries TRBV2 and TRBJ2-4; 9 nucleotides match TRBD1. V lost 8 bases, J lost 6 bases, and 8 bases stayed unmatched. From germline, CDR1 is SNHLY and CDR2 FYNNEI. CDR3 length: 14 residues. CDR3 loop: CASGPTGGGNIQYF. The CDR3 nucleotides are TGTGCCAGCGGCCCGACAGGGGGGGGAAACATTCAGTACTTC.

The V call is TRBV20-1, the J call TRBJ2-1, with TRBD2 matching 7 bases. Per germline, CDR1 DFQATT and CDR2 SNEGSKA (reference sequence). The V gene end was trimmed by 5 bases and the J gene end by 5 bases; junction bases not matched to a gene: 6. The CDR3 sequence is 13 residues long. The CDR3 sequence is CSARLATHNEQFF. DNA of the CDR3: TGCAGTGCTCGACTAGCTACACACAATGAGCAGTTCTTC.

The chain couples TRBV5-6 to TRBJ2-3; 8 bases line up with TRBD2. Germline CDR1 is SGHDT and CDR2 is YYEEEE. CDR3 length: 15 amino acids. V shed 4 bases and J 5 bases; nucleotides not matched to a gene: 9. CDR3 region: CASSPGGRMKDTQYF. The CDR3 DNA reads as TGTGCCAGCAGCCCGGGGGGGCGGATGAAAGATACGCAGTATTTT. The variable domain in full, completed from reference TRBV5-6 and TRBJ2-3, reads DAGVTQSPTHLIKTRGQQVTLRCSPKSGHDTVSWYQQALGQGPQFIFQYYEEEERQRGNFPDRFSGHQFPNYSSELNVNALLLGDSALYLCASSPGGRMKDTQYFGPGTRLTVL.

The CDR3: CSARLAGETDTQYF. Here the CDR3 DNA reads TGCAGTGCTCGGCTAGCGGGAGAGACAGATACGCAGTATTTT. The rearrangement uses TRBV20-1 and TRBJ2-3; 10 bases line up with TRBD2. This CDR3 spans 14 amino acids. Germline V gene sequence: CDR1 DFQATT, CDR2 SNEGSKA (reference sequence). Losses at the gene ends were 5 bases for V and 3 bases for J; bases not matched to a gene: 5.

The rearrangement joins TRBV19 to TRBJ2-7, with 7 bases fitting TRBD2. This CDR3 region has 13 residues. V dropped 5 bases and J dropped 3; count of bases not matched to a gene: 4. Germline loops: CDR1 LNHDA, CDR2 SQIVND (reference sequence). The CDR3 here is CASSRSGIYEQYF. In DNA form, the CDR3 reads TGTGCCAGTAGTCGCAGCGGGATCTACGAGCAGTACTTC.

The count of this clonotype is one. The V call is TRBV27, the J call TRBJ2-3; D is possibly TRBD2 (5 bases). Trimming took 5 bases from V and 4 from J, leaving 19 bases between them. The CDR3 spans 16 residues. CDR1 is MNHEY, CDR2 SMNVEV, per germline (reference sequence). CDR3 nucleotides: TGTGCCAGCAGTCCACGACCCAGGTCGGAGGCAGATACGCAGTATTTT. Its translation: CASSPRPRSEADTQYF.

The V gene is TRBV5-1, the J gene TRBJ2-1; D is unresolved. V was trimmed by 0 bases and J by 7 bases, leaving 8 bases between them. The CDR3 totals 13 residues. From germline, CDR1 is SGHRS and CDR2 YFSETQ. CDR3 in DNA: TGCGCCAGCAGCTTGGCCCAGGTAAATGAGCAGTTCTTC. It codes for CASSLAQVNEQFF.

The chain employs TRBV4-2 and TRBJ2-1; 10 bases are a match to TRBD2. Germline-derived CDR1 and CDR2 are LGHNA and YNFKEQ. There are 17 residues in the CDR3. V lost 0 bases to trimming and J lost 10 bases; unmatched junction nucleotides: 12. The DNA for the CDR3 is TGTGCCAGCAGCCAAGAAGAAAGGGCTAGCGGGGGTCGGGAGCAGTTCTTC. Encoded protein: CASSQEERASGGREQFF.